The clone carrying this T cell receptor (beta chain) was observed a handful of times. This sample stems from a study of patients and donors after allogeneic stem cell transplantation. TCRdb fed the RT-PCR reads into MiXCR, producing one record per CDR3 protein. The sample lists about a million distinct CDR3 sequences, 15% to 20% occurring once. Sequenced material: blood, either unsorted or a sorted T cell fraction (not recorded which). This sequence originates from a human donor who was either an allogeneic HSCT recipient or a stem cell or donor lymphocyte infusion donor (not recorded which). It is not recorded whose cells these are; they may come from a transplant donor.

The chain's CDR3 is CASSSQNNEKLFF. CDR3 sequence (DNA): TGTGCCAGCAGCTCCCAGAATAATGAAAAACTGTTTTTT. This chain connects TRBV7-9 to TRBJ1-4; D not certain. The V and J ends lost 4 bases and 4 bases respectively, with 7 bases between them. Germline V gene sequence: CDR1 SEHNR, CDR2 FQNEAQ (reference sequence). The CDR3 has 13 residues.